The TCR beta chain described here comes from a study of response to subunit inactivated influenza vaccine. General observations from the study: Seasonal influenza vaccination, on each occasion, was suggested by the authors to recruit few new T cells.

One entry per CDR3 protein results from TCRdb running MiXCR on the RT-PCR reads. The data hold 750,000 to 850,000 distinct CDR3 sequences, with about a fifth observed a single time. CDR1 MNHNS and CDR2 SASEGT come from the germline V gene. J gave up 3 bases and V 5 bases, and 6 bases lay outside the gene matches. The CDR3 covers 15 residues. This clonotype was counted a few times. Its matching antigen is unknown. The sequencing used PBMCs from blood, collected more than 4 days after vaccination. This receptor was obtained from a man in his fifties or sixties who received an inactivated influenza vaccine. The rearrangement uses TRBV6-1 and TRBJ2-7; 11 bases match TRBD2. The CDR3 loop reads CASSRSGRAYYEQYF. The CDR3 DNA reads TGTGCCAGCAGTCGTAGCGGGAGGGCTTACTACGAGCAGTACTTC.